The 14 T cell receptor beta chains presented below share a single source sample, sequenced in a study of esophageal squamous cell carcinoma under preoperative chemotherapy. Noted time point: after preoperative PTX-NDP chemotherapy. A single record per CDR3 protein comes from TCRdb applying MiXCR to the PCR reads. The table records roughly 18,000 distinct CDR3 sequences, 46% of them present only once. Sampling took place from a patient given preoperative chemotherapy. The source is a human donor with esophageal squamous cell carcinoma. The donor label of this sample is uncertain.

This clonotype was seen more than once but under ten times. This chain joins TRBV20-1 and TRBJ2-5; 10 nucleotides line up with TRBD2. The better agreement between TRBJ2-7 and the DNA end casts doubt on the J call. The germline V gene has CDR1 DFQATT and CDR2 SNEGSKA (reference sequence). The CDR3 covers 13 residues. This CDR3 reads CSARLAGVSEQYF. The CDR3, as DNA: TGCAGTGCTAGACTAGCGGGAGTATCCGAGCAGTACTTC.

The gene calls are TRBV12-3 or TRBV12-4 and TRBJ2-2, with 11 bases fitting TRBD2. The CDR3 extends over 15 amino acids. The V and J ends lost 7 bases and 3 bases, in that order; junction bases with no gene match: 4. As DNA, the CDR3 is TGTGCCAGCACCCTTAGCGGGAGGGACACCGGGGAGCTGTTTTTT. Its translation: CASTLSGRDTGELFF.

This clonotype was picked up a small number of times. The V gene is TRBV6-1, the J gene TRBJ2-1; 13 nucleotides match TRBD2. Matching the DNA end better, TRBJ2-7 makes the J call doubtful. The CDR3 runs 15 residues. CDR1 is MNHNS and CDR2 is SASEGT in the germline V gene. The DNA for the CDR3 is TGTGCCAGCAGTGAAGGGACTAGCGGGAGTTACGAGCAGTACTTC. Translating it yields CASSEGTSGSYEQYF.

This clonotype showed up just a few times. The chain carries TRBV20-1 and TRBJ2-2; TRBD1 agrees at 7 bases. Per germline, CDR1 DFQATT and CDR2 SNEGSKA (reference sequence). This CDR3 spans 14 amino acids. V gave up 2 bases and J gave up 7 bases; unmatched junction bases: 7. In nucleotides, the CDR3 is TGCAGTGCTAGATGGGGTTCAGGGGGCGGGGAGCTGTTTTTT. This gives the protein CSARWGSGGGELFF.

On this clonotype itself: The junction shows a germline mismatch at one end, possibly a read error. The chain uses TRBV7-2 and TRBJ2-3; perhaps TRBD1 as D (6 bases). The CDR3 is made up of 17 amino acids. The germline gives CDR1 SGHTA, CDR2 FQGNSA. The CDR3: CASRMRGRGSVADTQYF. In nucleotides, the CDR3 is TGTGCCAGCAGGATGCGAGGTAGGGGGAGTGTCGCAGATACGCAGTATTTC.

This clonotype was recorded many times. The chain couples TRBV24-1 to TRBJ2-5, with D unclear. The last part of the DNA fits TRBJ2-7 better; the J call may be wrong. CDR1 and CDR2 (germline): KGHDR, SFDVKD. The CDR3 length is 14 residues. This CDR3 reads CATSDPSRSFEQYF. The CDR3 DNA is TGTGCCACCAGTGACCCCAGTCGGAGTTTCGAGCAGTACTTC.

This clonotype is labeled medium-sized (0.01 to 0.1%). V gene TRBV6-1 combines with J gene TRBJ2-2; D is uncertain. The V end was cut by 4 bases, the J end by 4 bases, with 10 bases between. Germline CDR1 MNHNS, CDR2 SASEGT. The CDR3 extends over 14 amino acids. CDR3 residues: CASSVVVGTGELFF. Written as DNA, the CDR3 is TGTGCCAGCAGTGTGGTAGTTGGCACCGGGGAGCTGTTTTTT.

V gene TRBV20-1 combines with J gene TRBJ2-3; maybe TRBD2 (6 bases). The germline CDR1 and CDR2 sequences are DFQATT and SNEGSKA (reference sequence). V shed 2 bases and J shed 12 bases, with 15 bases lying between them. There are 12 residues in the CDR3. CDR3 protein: CSARTDRDFQYF. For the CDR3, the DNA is TGCAGTGCTAGAACTGACCGGGACTTCCAGTATTTT.

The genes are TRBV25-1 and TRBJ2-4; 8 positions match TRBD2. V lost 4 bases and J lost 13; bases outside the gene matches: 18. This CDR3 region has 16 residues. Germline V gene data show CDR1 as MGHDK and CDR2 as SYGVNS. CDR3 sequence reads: CASSGCGRRGQDTQYF. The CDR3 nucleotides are TGTGCCAGCAGTGGGTGCGGGAGGCGTGGCCAAGACACCCAGTACTTC. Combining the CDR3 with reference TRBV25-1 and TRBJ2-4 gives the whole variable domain EADIYQTPRYLVIGTGKKITLECSQTMGHDKMYWYQQDPGMELHLIHYSYGVNSTEKGDLSSESTVSRIRTEHFPLTLESARPSHTSQYLCASSGCGRRGQDTQYFGAGTRLSVL.

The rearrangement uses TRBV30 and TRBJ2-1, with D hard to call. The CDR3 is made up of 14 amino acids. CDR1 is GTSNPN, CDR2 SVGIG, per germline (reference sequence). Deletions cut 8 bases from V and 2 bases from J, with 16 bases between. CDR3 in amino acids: CARGAADTYNEQFF. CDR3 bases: TGTGCCCGCGGAGCCGCAGACACCTACAATGAGCAGTTCTTC.

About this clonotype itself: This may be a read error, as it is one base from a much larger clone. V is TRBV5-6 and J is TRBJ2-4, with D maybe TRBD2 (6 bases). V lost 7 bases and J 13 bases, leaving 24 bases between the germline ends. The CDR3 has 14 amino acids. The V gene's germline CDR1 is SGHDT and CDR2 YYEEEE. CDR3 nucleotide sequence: TGTGCCAGCGAGTTAGGCGGGATCTACAATGAGCAGTACTTC. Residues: CASELGGIYNEQYF.

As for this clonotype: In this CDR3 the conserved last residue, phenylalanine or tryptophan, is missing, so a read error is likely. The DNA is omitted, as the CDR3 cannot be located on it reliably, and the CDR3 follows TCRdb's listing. The CDR3 region is CSSSTGLGQASRYS. The chain uses TRBV7-3 and TRBJ2-5. The CDR3 adds up to 14 amino acids, both ends counted. Germline V gene sequence: CDR1 SGHTA, CDR2 FQGTGA.

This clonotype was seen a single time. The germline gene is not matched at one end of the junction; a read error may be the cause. CDR3 bases: TGTGCCCGCAACTCTGCGAGGACAGGGGAGCTGTATTTT. Translating gives CARNSARTGELYF. The chain couples TRBV7-2 to TRBJ2-2; 9 bases are shared with TRBD1. CDR1 and CDR2 from the germline V gene are SGHTA and FQGNSA. The CDR3 loop spans 13 amino acids.

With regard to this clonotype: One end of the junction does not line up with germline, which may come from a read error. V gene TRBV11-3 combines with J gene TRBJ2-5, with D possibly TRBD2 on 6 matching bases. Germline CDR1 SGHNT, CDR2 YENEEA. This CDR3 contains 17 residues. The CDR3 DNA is TGTGCCAACAGCTTAGATCTGGGGGGAGCAATGGTAGAGACCCAGTACTTC. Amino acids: CANSLDLGGAMVETQYF.